Listed below are T cell receptor beta chains from one sample, sequenced in a study of T cell responses to AZD1222 COVID-19 vaccine. Sequencing was performed with immunoSEQ multiplex PCR; in TCRdb, only in-frame clones are kept and a portion is missing. This table has approximately 190,000 clones, roughly 93% appearing once. The source was peripheral blood, collected on day 0 of AZD1222 vaccination. The receptor source for this set is an adult in good health. The CDR3 runs from the conserved cysteine through the conserved F or W.

J gene: TRBJ2-3
V gene: TRBV18
CDR3 protein: CASSPTERWGDTDTQYF

J gene: TRBJ1-1
V gene: TRBV27
CDR3 protein: CASSLGSGGWNTEAFF

J gene: TRBJ2-3
V gene: TRBV7-8
CDR3 protein: CASSARLGTRRTDTQYF

J gene: TRBJ1-4
V gene: TRBV10-3
CDR3 protein: CAIGDSVATNEKLFF

J gene: TRBJ2-4
V gene: TRBV5-6
CDR3 protein: CASSLYSGSAKNIQYF

J gene: TRBJ1-4
V gene: TRBV4-1
CDR3 protein: CASSQPQEKLFF

J gene: TRBJ2-7
V gene: TRBV7-3
CDR3 protein: CASSEGTSGSFPHEQYF

J gene: TRBJ1-1
V gene: TRBV18
CDR3 protein: CASSEQGRASEAFF

J gene: TRBJ2-3
V gene: TRBV24-1
CDR3 protein: CATSDLSLAGTDTQYF

J gene: TRBJ1-3
V gene: TRBV6-6
CDR3 protein: CASSYQGSGGNTIYF

J gene: TRBJ2-5
V gene: TRBV29-1
CDR3 protein: CSITAVQETQYF

J gene: TRBJ2-3
V gene: TRBV29-1
CDR3 protein: CSVEPLGDTQYF

J gene: TRBJ1-2
V gene: TRBV19
CDR3 protein: CASSRGKAYNYGYTF

J gene: TRBJ1-2
V gene: TRBV7-3
CDR3 protein: CASSQGTMQGYTF

J gene: TRBJ2-2
V gene: TRBV9
CDR3 protein: CASSVAGRSNTGELFF

J gene: TRBJ1-1
V gene: TRBV28
CDR3 protein: CASSLGQGGTEAFF

J gene: TRBJ2-5
V gene: TRBV18
CDR3 protein: CASSQTRGETQYF

J gene: TRBJ2-3
V gene: TRBV27
CDR3 protein: CASALAGGRADTQYF

J gene: TRBJ2-1
V gene: TRBV19
CDR3 protein: CASSIRGPNEQFF

J gene: TRBJ2-7
V gene: TRBV4-1
CDR3 protein: CASSHLQGSAYEQYF

J gene: TRBJ1-1
V gene: TRBV5-4
CDR3 protein: CASSGGPKNTEAFF

J gene: TRBJ2-1
V gene: TRBV9
CDR3 protein: CASSVGSGPDGEQFF

J gene: TRBJ1-1
V gene: TRBV11-1
CDR3 protein: CASSPNSGLNTEAFF

J gene: TRBJ1-2
V gene: TRBV27
CDR3 protein: CASSPSSGARHGYTF

J gene: TRBJ2-2
V gene: TRBV4-2
CDR3 protein: CASSQGVVLAATGELFF

J gene: TRBJ1-2
V gene: TRBV14
CDR3 protein: CASSASTGTSGYTF

J gene: TRBJ1-6
V gene: TRBV7-8
CDR3 protein: CASSVRNRAHSPLHF

J gene: TRBJ1-1
V gene: TRBV4-1
CDR3 protein: CASSQVQRTEAFF

J gene: TRBJ2-7
V gene: TRBV5-6
CDR3 protein: CASSLYVWGYEQYF

J gene: TRBJ2-1
V gene: TRBV5-5
CDR3 protein: CASSLIEVAGDNEQFF

J gene: TRBJ1-5
V gene: TRBV7-9
CDR3 protein: CASSLDGTGLQPQHF

J gene: TRBJ2-3
V gene: TRBV19
CDR3 protein: CASSLHPTGASTDTQYF

J gene: TRBJ1-1
V gene: TRBV14
CDR3 protein: CASSQDPPETGLNTEAFF

J gene: TRBJ1-4
V gene: TRBV4-1
CDR3 protein: CASSHIPGEGEKLFF

J gene: TRBJ1-2
V gene: TRBV29-1
CDR3 protein: CSVRDSYGYTF

J gene: TRBJ1-4
V gene: TRBV2
CDR3 protein: CASFNRGAVNEKLFF

J gene: TRBJ2-5
V gene: TRBV7-3
CDR3 protein: CASSKGAGQETQYF

J gene: TRBJ1-2
V gene: TRBV19
CDR3 protein: CASSELWRRDYGYTF

J gene: TRBJ1-6
V gene: TRBV2
CDR3 protein: CASSGAGSLHF

J gene: TRBJ2-7
V gene: TRBV5-4
CDR3 protein: CASSTSSYEQYF

J gene: TRBJ1-3
V gene: TRBV10-3
CDR3 protein: CAISGGTRGNTIYF

J gene: TRBJ2-3
V gene: TRBV6-2/TRBV6-3
CDR3 protein: CASSYGVAGDTQYF

J gene: TRBJ2-3
V gene: TRBV5-8
CDR3 protein: CASSPGQGATDTQYF

J gene: TRBJ1-1
V gene: TRBV28
CDR3 protein: CASSLTPHRPLSF

J gene: TRBJ1-6
V gene: TRBV7-6
CDR3 protein: CASSLVSGGTNSPLHF

J gene: TRBJ2-7
V gene: TRBV9
CDR3 protein: CASSTGTSGTYEQYF

J gene: TRBJ2-1
V gene: TRBV27
CDR3 protein: CASSLKFSGTYNEQFF

J gene: TRBJ1-2
V gene: TRBV27
CDR3 protein: CASSPDRDRDGYGYTF

J gene: TRBJ2-1
V gene: TRBV10-2
CDR3 protein: CASMRTSGLGDYNEQFF

J gene: TRBJ1-2
V gene: TRBV29-1
CDR3 protein: CSVVPGNYGYTF

J gene: TRBJ1-3
V gene: TRBV14
CDR3 protein: CASSQDVGSSGNTIYF

J gene: TRBJ2-1
V gene: TRBV2
CDR3 protein: CASSPSLPYNEQFF

J gene: TRBJ1-2
V gene: TRBV7-2
CDR3 protein: CASSLGGTGKVYGYTF

J gene: TRBJ2-1
V gene: TRBV11-2
CDR3 protein: CASRPARTVYNEQFF

J gene: TRBJ1-4
V gene: TRBV5-8
CDR3 protein: CASSRTGRRNEKLFF

J gene: TRBJ2-7
V gene: TRBV12-3/TRBV12-4
CDR3 protein: CASSPLSDEQYF

J gene: TRBJ1-2
V gene: TRBV29-1
CDR3 protein: CSVEPGGF

J gene: TRBJ1-2
V gene: TRBV6-5
CDR3 protein: CASSYGIYGYTF

J gene: TRBJ1-5
V gene: TRBV15
CDR3 protein: CATSRGEDSHQPQHF